This T cell receptor (beta chain) was observed in a study of response to subunit inactivated influenza vaccine. CDR3 length equals 16 residues. After removal of 3 bases from V and 3 bases from J, the junction contained 4 bases not matched to a gene. Looked up from germline, CDR1 is LGHNA and CDR2 is YNFKEQ. General study points: The authors suggested that few new T cells are recruited per seasonal influenza vaccination.

TCRdb reprocessed the RT-PCR reads with MiXCR, giving one entry per CDR3 protein. The table has about 530,000 distinct CDR3 sequences, 12% seen once. In its sample, this clonotype was seen many times. Its cognate antigen is unknown. The source is a man in his fifties or sixties who received an inactivated influenza vaccine. The chain employs TRBV4-2 and TRBJ1-4; TRBD1 matches at 10 bases. This specimen consisted of PBMCs from blood, obtained on the day of vaccination. CDR3 nucleotides: TGTGCCAGCAGCCATTACGGACAGGGGGCTAATGAAAAACTGTTTTTT. Amino acid sequence: CASSHYGQGANEKLFF.